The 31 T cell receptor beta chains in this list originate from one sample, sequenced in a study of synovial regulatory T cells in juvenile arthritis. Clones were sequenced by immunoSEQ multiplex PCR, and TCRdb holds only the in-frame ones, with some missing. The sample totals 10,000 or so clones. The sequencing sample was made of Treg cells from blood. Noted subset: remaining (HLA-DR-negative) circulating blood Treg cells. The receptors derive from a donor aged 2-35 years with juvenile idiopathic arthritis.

CDR3 in amino acids: CASSLGQGGASTDTQYF. This sequence joins TRBV11-2 and TRBJ2-3; checking the TCRdb D call of TRBD2 is not possible without DNA. This CDR3 has 17 amino acids. DNA is not on record. The germline V gene has CDR1 SGHAT and CDR2 FQNNGV.

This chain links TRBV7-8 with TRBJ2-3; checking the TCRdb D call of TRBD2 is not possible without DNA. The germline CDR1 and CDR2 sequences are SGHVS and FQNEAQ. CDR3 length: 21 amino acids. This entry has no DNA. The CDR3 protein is CASSPAGRGTSGNLNTDTQYF.

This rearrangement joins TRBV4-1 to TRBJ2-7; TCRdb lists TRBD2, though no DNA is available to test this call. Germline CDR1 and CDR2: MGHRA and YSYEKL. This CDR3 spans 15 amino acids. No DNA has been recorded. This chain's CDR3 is CASSERAISSYEQYF.

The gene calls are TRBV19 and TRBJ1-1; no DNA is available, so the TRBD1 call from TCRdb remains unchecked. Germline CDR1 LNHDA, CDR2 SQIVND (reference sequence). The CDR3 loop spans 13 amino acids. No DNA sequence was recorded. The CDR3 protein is CASSTQGNTEAFF. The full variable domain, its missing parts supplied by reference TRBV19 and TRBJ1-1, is DGGITQSPKYLFRKEGQNVTLSCEQNLNHDAMYWYRQDPGQGLRLIYYSQIVNDFQKGDIAEGYSVSREKKESFPLTVTSAQKNPTAFYLCASSTQGNTEAFFGQGTRLTVV.

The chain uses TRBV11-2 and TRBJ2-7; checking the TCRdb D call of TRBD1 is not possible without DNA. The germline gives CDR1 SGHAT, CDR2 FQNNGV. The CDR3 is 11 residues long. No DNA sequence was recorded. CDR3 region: CASSHMYEQYF.

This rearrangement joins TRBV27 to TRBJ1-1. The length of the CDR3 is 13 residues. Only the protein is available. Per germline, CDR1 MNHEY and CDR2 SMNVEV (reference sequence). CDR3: CASRIGPNTEAFF.

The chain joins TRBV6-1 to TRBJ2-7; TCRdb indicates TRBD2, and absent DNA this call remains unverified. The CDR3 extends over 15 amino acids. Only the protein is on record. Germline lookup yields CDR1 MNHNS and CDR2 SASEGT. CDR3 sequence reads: CASSVVAGEFYEQYF.

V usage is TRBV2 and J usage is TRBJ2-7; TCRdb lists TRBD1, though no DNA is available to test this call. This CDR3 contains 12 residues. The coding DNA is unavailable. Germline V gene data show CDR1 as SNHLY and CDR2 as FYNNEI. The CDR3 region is CASSGQSYEQYF.

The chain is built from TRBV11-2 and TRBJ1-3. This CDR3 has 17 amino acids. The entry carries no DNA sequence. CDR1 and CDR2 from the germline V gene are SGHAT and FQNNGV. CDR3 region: CASSFEALASSGNTIYF.

Here the CDR3 reads CASSPPAAGDNEQFF. The J gene is TRBJ2-1, the V gene TRBV18; TCRdb's D gene call, TRBD2, goes unchecked for lack of DNA. The CDR3 runs 15 residues. No nucleotide data were recorded. Germline V CDR1 and CDR2: KGHSH, LQKENI.

CDR3 residues: CASRVRTGDTYEQYF. V gene TRBV10-2 combines with J gene TRBJ2-7; lacking DNA, the TRBD1 call made by TCRdb goes unchecked. Germline V CDR1 and CDR2: WSHSY, SAAADI. This CDR3 comprises 15 residues. The DNA is unrecorded.

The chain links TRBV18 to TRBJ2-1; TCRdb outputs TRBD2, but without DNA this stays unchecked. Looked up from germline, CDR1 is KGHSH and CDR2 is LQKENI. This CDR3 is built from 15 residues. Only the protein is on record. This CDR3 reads CASSPQSGSYNEQFF.

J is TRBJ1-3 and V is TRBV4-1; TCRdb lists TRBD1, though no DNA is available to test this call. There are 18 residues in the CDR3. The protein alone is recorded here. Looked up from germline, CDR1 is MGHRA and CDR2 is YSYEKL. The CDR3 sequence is CASSREAGTGWSGNTIYF.

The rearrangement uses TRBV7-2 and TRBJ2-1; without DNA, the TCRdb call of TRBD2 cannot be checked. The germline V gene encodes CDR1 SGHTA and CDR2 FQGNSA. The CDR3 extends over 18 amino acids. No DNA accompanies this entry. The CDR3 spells CASSKNTRRTHPYNEQFF.

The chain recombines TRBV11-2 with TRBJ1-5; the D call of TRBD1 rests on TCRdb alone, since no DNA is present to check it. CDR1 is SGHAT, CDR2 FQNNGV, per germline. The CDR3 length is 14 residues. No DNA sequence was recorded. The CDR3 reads CASSLDSGHQPQHF.

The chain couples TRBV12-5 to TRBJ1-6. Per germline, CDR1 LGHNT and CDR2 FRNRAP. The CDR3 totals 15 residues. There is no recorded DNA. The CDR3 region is CATKDRSSYNSPLHF.

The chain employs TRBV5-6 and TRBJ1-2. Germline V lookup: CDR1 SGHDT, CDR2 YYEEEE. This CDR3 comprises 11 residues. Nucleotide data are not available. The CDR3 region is CASSGVYGYTF.

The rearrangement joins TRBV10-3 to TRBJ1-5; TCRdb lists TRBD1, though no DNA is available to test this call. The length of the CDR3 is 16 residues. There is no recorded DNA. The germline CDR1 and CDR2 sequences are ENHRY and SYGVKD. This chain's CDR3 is CAISRDSRLSNQPQHF.

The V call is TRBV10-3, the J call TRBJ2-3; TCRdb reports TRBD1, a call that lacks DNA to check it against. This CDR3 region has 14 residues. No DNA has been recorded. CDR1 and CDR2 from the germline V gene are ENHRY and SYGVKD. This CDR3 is CAISGGQVPDTQYF.

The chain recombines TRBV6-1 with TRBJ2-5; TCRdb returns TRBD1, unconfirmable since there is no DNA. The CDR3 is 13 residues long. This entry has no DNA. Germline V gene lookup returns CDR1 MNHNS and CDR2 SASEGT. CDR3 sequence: CASSETVSYEQYF.

The CDR3 is CASSRSIAGAGYEQYF. The chain combines TRBV19 with TRBJ2-7; with no DNA, the TCRdb D assignment of TRBD2 cannot be verified. The CDR3 runs to 16 residues. No DNA sequence is on record. Germline V CDR1 and CDR2: LNHDA, SQIVND (reference sequence).

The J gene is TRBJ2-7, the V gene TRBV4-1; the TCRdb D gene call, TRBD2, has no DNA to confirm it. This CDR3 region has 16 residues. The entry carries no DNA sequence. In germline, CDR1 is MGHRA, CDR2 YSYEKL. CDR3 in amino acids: CASSQEGSAYSYEQYF.

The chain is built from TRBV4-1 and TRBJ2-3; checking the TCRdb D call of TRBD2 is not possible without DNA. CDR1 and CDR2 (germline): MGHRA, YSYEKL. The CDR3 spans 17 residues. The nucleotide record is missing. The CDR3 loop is CASSQPGSGGRPDTQYF.

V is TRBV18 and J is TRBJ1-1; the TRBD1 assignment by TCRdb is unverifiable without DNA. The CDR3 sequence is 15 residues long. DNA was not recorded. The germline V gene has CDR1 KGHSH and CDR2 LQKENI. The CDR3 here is CASSPRNRGNTEAFF. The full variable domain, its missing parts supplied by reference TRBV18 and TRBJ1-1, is NAGVMQNPRHLVRRRGQEARLRCSPMKGHSHVYWYRQLPEEGLKFMVYLQKENIIDESGMPKERFSAEFPKEGPSILRIQQVVRGDSAAYFCASSPRNRGNTEAFFGQGTRLTVV.

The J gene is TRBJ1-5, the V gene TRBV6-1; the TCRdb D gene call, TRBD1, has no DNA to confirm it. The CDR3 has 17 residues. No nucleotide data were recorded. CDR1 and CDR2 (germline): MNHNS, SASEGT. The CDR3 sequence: CASSEEESGEGNQPQHF.

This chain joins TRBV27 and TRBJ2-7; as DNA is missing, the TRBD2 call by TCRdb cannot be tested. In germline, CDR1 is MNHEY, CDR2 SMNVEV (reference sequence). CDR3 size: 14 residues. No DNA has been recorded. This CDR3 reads CASNAIAGTYEQYF.

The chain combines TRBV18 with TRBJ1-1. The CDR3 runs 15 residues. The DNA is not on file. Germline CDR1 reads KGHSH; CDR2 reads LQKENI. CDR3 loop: CASSPGGGANTEAFF.

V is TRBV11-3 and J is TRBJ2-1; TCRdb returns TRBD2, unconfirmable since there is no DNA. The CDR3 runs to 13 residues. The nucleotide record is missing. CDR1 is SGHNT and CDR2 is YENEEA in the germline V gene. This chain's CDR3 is CASSLGGYNEQFF.

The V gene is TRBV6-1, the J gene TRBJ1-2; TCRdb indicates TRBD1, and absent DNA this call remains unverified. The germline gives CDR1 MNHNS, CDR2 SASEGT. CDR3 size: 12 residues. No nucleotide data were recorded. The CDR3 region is CASVTGLSGYTF.

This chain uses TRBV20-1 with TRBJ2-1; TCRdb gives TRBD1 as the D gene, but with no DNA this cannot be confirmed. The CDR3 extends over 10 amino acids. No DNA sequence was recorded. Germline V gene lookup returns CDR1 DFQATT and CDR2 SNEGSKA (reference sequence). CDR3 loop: CSALANEQFF.

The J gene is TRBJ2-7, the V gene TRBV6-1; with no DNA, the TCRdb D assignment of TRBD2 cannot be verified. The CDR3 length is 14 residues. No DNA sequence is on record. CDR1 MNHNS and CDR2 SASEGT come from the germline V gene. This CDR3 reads CASSWGLGEYEQYF.